This is a list of T cell receptor beta chains from one sample in a study of blood T cell repertoires in COVID-19. TCRdb keeps only in-frame clones here, not all; method: immunoSEQ multiplex PCR. There are around 100,000 clones in the sample; about 90% occur only once, and around 10% lies in the top ten. Sequences were obtained from peripheral blood. The source is a woman in her 30s with acute or convalescent COVID-19. Each CDR3 is given with its conserved first and last residue. D genes are given only for firm matches. Size is stated for part of the rows, as once, few or many counts, or as a class when the clone is expanded.

few	TRBV24-1	TRBJ1-1	.	CATSASSRGTEAFF	TGTGCCACCAGTGCCTCAAGTCGGGGCACTGAAGCTTTCTTT
many	TRBV9	TRBJ2-5	TRBD1	CASSPYGTGEETQYF	TGTGCCAGCAGCCCCTACGGGACAGGTGAAGAGACCCAGTACTTC
.	TRBV5-1	TRBJ2-1	.	CASSLRGDNEQFF	TGCGCCAGCAGCTTGAGGGGCGACAATGAGCAGTTCTTC
.	TRBV19	TRBJ1-2	TRBD1	CASSRQGPYGYTF	TGTGCCAGTAGCCGACAGGGACCCTATGGCTACACCTTC
.	TRBV5-1	TRBJ1-2	TRBD1	CASSLEGQGTSNYGYTF	TGCGCCAGCAGCTTGGAGGGACAGGGGACTTCTAACTATGGCTACACCTTC
once	TRBV6-5	TRBJ2-7	.	CASSYFSPLSYEQYF	TGTGCCAGCAGTTACTTTTCCCCTTTATCCTACGAGCAGTACTTC
few	TRBV29-1	TRBJ1-1	.	CSVPQGLEAFF	TGCAGCGTCCCCCAGGGTCTCGAAGCTTTCTTT
.	TRBV7-6	TRBJ1-3	.	CASRGWQSSGNTIYF	TGTGCCAGCCGCGGGTGGCAGAGCTCTGGAAACACCATATATTTT
.	TRBV6-5	TRBJ2-7	TRBD1	CASSYRQGYEQYF	TGTGCCAGCAGTTACAGACAGGGCTACGAGCAGTACTTC
.	TRBV7-8	TRBJ2-1	TRBD2	CASSPRGTSGREQFF	TGTGCCAGCAGCCCAAGGGGGACTAGCGGCCGGGAGCAGTTCTTC
few	TRBV12-3/TRBV12-4	TRBJ2-7	.	CASSLTAYEQYF	TGTGCCAGCAGCCTCACCGCGTACGAGCAGTACTTC
.	TRBV30	TRBJ1-1	.	CAWSVRGWAFF	TGTGCCTGGAGTGTTAGAGGATGGGCTTTCTTT
.	TRBV6-2/TRBV6-3	TRBJ1-1	TRBD1	CASIPTPGQMYQSRIEGTEAFF	TGTGCCAGCATCCCCACCCCGGGACAGATGTACCAATCCCGGATAGAGGGTACTGAAGCTTTCTTT
.	TRBV27	TRBJ1-3	.	CASAKGFGNTIYF	TGTGCCAGCGCCAAGGGGTTCGGAAACACCATATATTTT
.	TRBV19	TRBJ1-1	.	CASSKQVNTEAFF	TGTGCCAGTAGTAAACAGGTGAACACTGAAGCTTTCTTT
.	TRBV10-2	TRBJ1-2	.	CASNGDYGYTF	TGCGCCAGCAACGGTGACTATGGCTACACCTTC
.	TRBV5-1	TRBJ1-1	TRBD1	CASSVLDRAGTEAFF	TGCGCCAGCAGCGTCCTGGACAGGGCGGGCACTGAAGCTTTCTTT
few	TRBV6-2/TRBV6-3	TRBJ2-7	TRBD2	CASSLPAGGLTLKYEQYF	TGTGCCAGCAGCCTCCCGGCGGGGGGCTTAACCCTTAAATACGAGCAGTACTTC
once	TRBV20-1	TRBJ1-1	.	CSAGGRMNTEAFF	TGCAGTGCTGGTGGCAGAATGAACACTGAAGCTTTCTTT
.	TRBV5-4	TRBJ2-7	TRBD2	CASSRTSGELSYEQYF	TGTGCCAGCAGCCGGACTAGCGGGGAACTCTCCTACGAGCAGTACTTC
.	TRBV6-5	TRBJ1-4	.	CASARWNEKLFF	TGTGCCAGCGCGAGGTGGAATGAAAAACTGTTTTTT
.	TRBV9	TRBJ2-3	.	CASSVDGESPDTQYF	TGTGCCAGCAGCGTAGACGGGGAGTCTCCAGATACGCAGTATTTT
once	TRBV27	TRBJ2-3	.	CASSLVLAPMGTDTQYF	TGTGCCAGCAGTTTAGTGTTAGCGCCGATGGGCACAGATACGCAGTATTTT
.	TRBV2	TRBJ1-4	TRBD1	CASETGQKFPEKLFF	TGTGCCAGCGAAACGGGACAGAAATTTCCTGAAAAACTGTTTTTT
.	TRBV11-2	TRBJ2-1	.	CASLAVWRNEQFF	TGTGCCAGTTTGGCCGTGTGGAGGAATGAGCAGTTCTTC
.	TRBV7-2	TRBJ1-2	TRBD1	CASSPSSGGRGYTF	TGTGCCAGCAGCCCATCCTCAGGGGGGCGAGGCTACACCTTC
.	TRBV7-3	TRBJ1-5	TRBD1	CASSLTYPGGGDQPQHF	TGTGCCAGCAGCTTAACGTACCCAGGGGGAGGAGACCAGCCCCAGCATTTT
once	TRBV7-9	TRBJ1-1	.	CASSFPGDTEAFF	TGTGCCAGCAGCTTCCCCGGGGACACTGAAGCTTTCTTT
once	TRBV19	TRBJ1-2	.	CASSIGTTYGYTF	TGTGCCAGTAGTATAGGGACAACCTATGGCTACACCTTC
.	TRBV7-9	TRBJ2-1	.	CASSLGPGMGRNEQFF	TGTGCCAGCAGCTTAGGTCCAGGGATGGGAAGGAATGAGCAGTTCTTC
.	TRBV5-1	TRBJ1-2	TRBD1	CASSYWTGTYGGYTF	TGCGCCAGCAGCTATTGGACAGGGACGTATGGAGGCTACACCTTC
once	TRBV6-6	TRBJ2-1	.	CASAGDPNPNEQFF	TGTGCCAGCGCAGGGGACCCAAATCCCAATGAGCAGTTCTTC
.	TRBV5-6	TRBJ1-5	.	CASSLGGSQPQHF	TGTGCCAGCAGCTTGGGAGGGAGTCAGCCCCAGCATTTT
.	TRBV28	TRBJ1-4	.	CASSDPHRVKLFF	TGTGCCAGCAGTGACCCACACAGGGTGAAACTGTTTTTT
many	TRBV5-6	TRBJ2-7	.	CASSLGRSSYEQYF	TGTGCCAGCAGCTTGGGAAGGAGCTCCTACGAGCAGTACTTC
.	TRBV6-1	TRBJ1-5	.	CASSERGLNQPQHF	TGTGCCAGCAGTGAAAGAGGGTTGAATCAGCCCCAGCATTTT
.	TRBV29-1	TRBJ1-2	TRBD1	CSVSDRGAGGYGYTF	TGCAGCGTTTCCGACAGGGGCGCTGGAGGGTATGGCTACACCTTC
.	TRBV13	TRBJ2-1	.	CASSRSGGSYNEQFF	TGTGCCAGCAGCCGTTCCGGGGGCTCCTACAATGAGCAGTTCTTC
.	TRBV11-2	TRBJ1-2	TRBD1	CASSLTGGWQEITNYGYTF	TGTGCCAGCAGCTTAACAGGGGGATGGCAGGAGATTACTAACTATGGCTACACCTTC
.	TRBV9	TRBJ2-3	.	CASSARLSMGDTQYF	TGTGCCAGCAGCGCCAGACTATCCATGGGGGATACGCAGTATTTT
.	TRBV29-1	TRBJ2-3	.	CSVNRAGTDTQYF	TGCAGCGTAAACAGGGCGGGCACAGATACGCAGTATTTT
.	TRBV10-1	TRBJ1-3	.	CASSEGSSGNTIYF	TGCGCCAGCAGTGAGGGCAGCTCTGGAAACACCATATATTTT
.	TRBV23-1	TRBJ2-7	.	CASSGPYEQYF	TGCGCCAGCAGTGGGCCTTACGAGCAGTACTTC